The 20 T cell receptor beta chains below all came from one sample that was sequenced in a study of regulatory T cells in long-lasting Graves disease. Time point of the sample: newly diagnosed GD, antithyroid drugs for less than 3 months. Scientists built the TCR library using RNA that was extracted from PBMCs. Sequencing libraries for TCR beta were prepared with iRepertoire HTBI primers and Arm-PCR of CDR3 regions. TCRdb called the multiplex PCR reads again in MiXCR, with one record for every CDR3 protein. Of more than 350,000 distinct CDR3 sequences listed, 14% to 15% are singletons. The same sample was also used in a study of T cells in Graves' hyperthyroidism and ophthalmopathy.

This material consisted of peripheral blood mononuclear cells (PBMCs), taken at new diagnosis, from a patient treated with antithyroid drugs. These receptors came from a young woman with Graves disease.

This clonotype was picked up many times. The chain links TRBV15 to TRBJ1-5; unclear D gene. With 0 bases removed from V and 4 bases from J, the gap between germline ends came to 10 bases. The germline gives CDR1 LNHNV, CDR2 YYDKDF (reference sequence). The CDR3 totals 15 residues. The CDR3 protein is CATSRDFHENQPQHF. In DNA form, the CDR3 reads TGTGCCACCAGCAGAGATTTCCACGAAAATCAGCCCCAGCATTTT.

The chain uses TRBV4-1 and TRBJ1-5; D unresolved. The germline V and J ends were trimmed by 0 bases and 7 bases, with 13 bases remaining between them. The germline V gene has CDR1 MGHRA and CDR2 YSYEKL. The CDR3 runs 15 residues. The CDR3 loop is CASSQDPGFSQPQHF. CDR3 DNA sequence: TGCGCCAGCAGCCAAGATCCGGGGTTTAGCCAGCCCCAGCATTTT.

This clonotype was observed many times. V and J are TRBV20-1 and TRBJ2-7; a possible D gene is TRBD1 (6 bases). V was cut by 0 bases and J by 3 bases, with 12 bases left in between. This CDR3 has 14 residues. Germline V gene sequence: CDR1 DFQATT, CDR2 SNEGSKA (reference sequence). The CDR3: CSARDLGRGYEQYF. CDR3 bases: TGCAGTGCTAGAGATCTGGGCAGGGGCTACGAGCAGTACTTC.

At least ten counts were recorded for this clonotype. V usage is TRBV24-1 and J usage is TRBJ1-1; possible D gene TRBD1, 5 bases. The CDR3 totals 14 residues. Germline CDR1 KGHDR, CDR2 SFDVKD. The germline V and J ends were trimmed by 2 bases and 7 bases, with 13 bases remaining between them. The CDR3 region is CATSDSGRKNEAFF. Written as DNA, the CDR3 is TGTGCCACCAGTGATTCGGGACGGAAAAATGAAGCTTTCTTT.

This clonotype was counted at least ten times. The chain carries TRBV2 and TRBJ1-2; 8 nucleotides agree with TRBD1. The CDR3 consists of 12 residues. The ends lost 4 bases at V and 7 bases at J; junction bases unmatched: 2. CDR1 and CDR2 (germline): SNHLY, FYNNEI. CDR3 residues: CASSGQGFGYTF. The CDR3 DNA sequence: TGTGCCAGCAGTGGACAGGGGTTTGGCTACACCTTC.

This clonotype occurred many times. The chain uses TRBV2 and TRBJ2-1; no definite D call. The CDR3 loop spans 11 amino acids. With 2 bases removed from V and 15 bases from J, the gap between germline ends came to 11 bases. CDR1 and CDR2 (germline): SNHLY, FYNNEI. The CDR3 bases are TGTGCCAGCAGTGAAACAGTCCCCTGGTTCTTC. Translated, it gives CASSETVPWFF.

This clonotype was picked up many times. The rearrangement uses TRBV11-2 and TRBJ2-7, with 7 nucleotides matching TRBD1. Trimming took 3 bases from V and 0 from J; bases not matched to a gene: 2. Germline V lookup: CDR1 SGHAT, CDR2 FQNNGV. CDR3 length: 14 amino acids. CDR3 residues: CASSFGQDSYEQYF. CDR3 DNA sequence: TGTGCCAGCAGCTTCGGACAGGACTCCTACGAGCAGTACTTC.

This clonotype was counted between two and nine times. A much larger clone lies a single base off, so this may be a read error. V and J are TRBV11-2 and TRBJ2-1; unclear D gene. CDR1 and CDR2 (germline): SGHAT, FQNNGV. The CDR3 is made up of 13 amino acids. The CDR3 protein is CASRTHSYSEQFF. For the CDR3, the DNA is TGTGCCAGCAGGACTCACTCCTACAGTGAGCAGTTCTTC.

This clonotype occurred many times. This chain uses TRBV11-2 with TRBJ1-1, with 7 bases lining up with TRBD1. This CDR3 has 17 residues. The junction had 14 bases not matched to a gene; V was cut back by 7 bases and J by 0 bases. Germline CDR1 and CDR2: SGHAT and FQNNGV. The CDR3: CASIGRQGGGLNTEAFF. As DNA, the CDR3 is TGTGCCAGCATCGGCAGACAGGGCGGAGGTTTGAACACTGAAGCTTTCTTT.

This clonotype was seen many times. The chain is built from TRBV13 and TRBJ2-3; D is unresolved. The V end lost 4 bases, the J end lost 4 bases, and 9 bases lay between the germline ends. The CDR3 is 13 residues long. Germline V CDR1 and CDR2: PRHDT, FYEKMQ (reference sequence). The CDR3: CASSSSMADTQYF. Here the CDR3 DNA reads TGTGCCAGCAGCTCCTCGATGGCAGATACGCAGTATTTT.

The chain has TRBV5-5 and TRBJ1-2; perhaps TRBD1 as D (5 bases). The germline gives CDR1 SGHKS, CDR2 YYEKEE (reference sequence). There are 14 residues in the CDR3. The V and J ends lost 4 bases and 4 bases respectively, with 14 bases between them. CDR3 bases: TGTGCCAGCAGCCCCGGTGGGGGTGGCTATGGCTACACCTTC. It is translated as CASSPGGGGYGYTF.

This clonotype has a count of ten or more. The rearrangement links TRBV5-1 to TRBJ1-2, with D possibly matching TRBD1 (5 bases). Trimming shortened V by 4 bases and J by 5 bases, and 18 bases separated the two germline ends. Germline V gene sequence: CDR1 SGHRS, CDR2 YFSETQ. This CDR3 contains 15 residues. CDR3 in amino acids: CASSLQGQGTYGYTF. The CDR3 DNA follows: TGCGCCAGCAGCCTTCAAGGGCAGGGTACTTATGGCTACACCTTC.

This clonotype showed up many times. This CDR3 is CSARDGGSYEQYF. CDR3 sequence (DNA): TGCAGTGCTAGAGATGGGGGTTCCTACGAGCAGTACTTC. The J gene is TRBJ2-7, the V gene TRBV20-1, with D perhaps being TRBD1 or TRBD2 (5 bases each). The V gene's germline CDR1 is DFQATT and CDR2 SNEGSKA (reference sequence). V was shortened by 0 bases and J by 1 base, with 7 bases between the two germline ends. CDR3 size: 13 residues.

V gene TRBV19 combines with J gene TRBJ1-4; D not resolved. Germline loops: CDR1 LNHDA, CDR2 SQIVND (reference sequence). V dropped 8 bases and J dropped 7 bases, with 20 bases sitting between them. The CDR3 extends over 15 amino acids. CDR3 region: CASHSGQGFSEKLFF. DNA for the CDR3: TGTGCCAGTCATTCTGGCCAAGGCTTCAGTGAAAAACTGTTTTTT. Full variable domain (remainder filled in from reference TRBV19 and TRBJ1-4): DGGITQSPKYLFRKEGQNVTLSCEQNLNHDAMYWYRQDPGQGLRLIYYSQIVNDFQKGDIAEGYSVSREKKESFPLTVTSAQKNPTAFYLCASHSGQGFSEKLFFGSGTQLSVL.

This clonotype has a handful of counts. The V gene is TRBV7-2, the J gene TRBJ1-4; D is unresolved. Trimming removed 0 bases from V and 0 bases from J, with 5 bases in between. There are 15 residues in the CDR3. Germline V CDR1 and CDR2: SGHTA, FQGNSA. The CDR3, as DNA: TGTGCCAGCAGCTTAGCATTTTCAACTAATGAAAAACTGTTTTTT. Its protein product is CASSLAFSTNEKLFF.

This clonotype was seen repeatedly, ten times or more. The CDR3 DNA sequence: TGTGCCACCAGCAACAGCGGGAGTTTCTACGAGCAGTACTTC. It translates to CATSNSGSFYEQYF. V gene TRBV15 combines with J gene TRBJ2-7; 8 bases agree with TRBD2. V gave up 4 bases and J gave up 3 bases; unmatched junction bases: 5. Per germline, CDR1 LNHNV and CDR2 YYDKDF (reference sequence). The CDR3 is 14 residues long.

Of note for this clonotype: The junction does not match germline at one end; this may be a read error. The chain has TRBV12-3 or TRBV12-4 and TRBJ2-3; no reliable D call. With the DNA end fitting TRBJ2-1 better, the J assignment may be wrong. This CDR3 region has 15 residues. The CDR3 DNA follows: TGTGCCAGCAGTCACCCCCTTAGCTCCCACAATGAGCAGTTCTTC. This gives the protein CASSHPLSSHNEQFF.

In this sample, this clonotype turned up many times. In DNA, the CDR3 is TGTGCCAGCAGTACTTTTGCGGGGGTGCAGTACTTC. As protein: CASSTFAGVQYF. The rearrangement joins TRBV12-3 or TRBV12-4 to TRBJ2-7; 7 positions match TRBD2. Trimming cost V 5 bases and J 9 bases; bases outside gene matches: 7. The CDR3 length is 12 residues.

This clonotype was counted a single time. Just one base apart from a much larger clone, this may be a read error. In nucleotides, the CDR3 is TGTGCCAGCTCACCCGGGACAGGAACAACTAATGAAAGACTGTTTTTT. Translation: CASSPGTGTTNERLFF. The rearrangement uses TRBV18 and TRBJ1-4, with 8 bases fitting TRBD1. The CDR3 is 16 amino acids. Germline CDR1 KGHSH, CDR2 LQKENI.

This clonotype came up many times. DNA of the CDR3: TGCAGTGCTAGAGGGGTCCGGGGGCAGCCCCAGCATTTT. This gives the protein CSARGVRGQPQHF. The chain combines TRBV20-1 with TRBJ1-5; possible D gene TRBD1, 5 bases. CDR1 is DFQATT, CDR2 SNEGSKA, per germline (reference sequence). Trimming removed 1 base from V and 7 bases from J, with 11 bases in between. This CDR3 has 13 amino acids.